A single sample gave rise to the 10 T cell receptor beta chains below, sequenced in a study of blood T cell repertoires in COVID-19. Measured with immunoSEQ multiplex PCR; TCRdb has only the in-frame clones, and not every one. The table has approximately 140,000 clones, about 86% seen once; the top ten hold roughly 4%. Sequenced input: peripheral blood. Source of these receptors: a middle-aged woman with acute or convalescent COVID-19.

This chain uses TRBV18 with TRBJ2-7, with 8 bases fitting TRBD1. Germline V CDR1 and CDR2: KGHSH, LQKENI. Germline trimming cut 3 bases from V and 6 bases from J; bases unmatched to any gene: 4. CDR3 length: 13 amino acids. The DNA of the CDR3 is TGTGCCAGCTCACCTGGACAGGGAACCGAGCAGTACTTC. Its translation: CASSPGQGTEQYF.

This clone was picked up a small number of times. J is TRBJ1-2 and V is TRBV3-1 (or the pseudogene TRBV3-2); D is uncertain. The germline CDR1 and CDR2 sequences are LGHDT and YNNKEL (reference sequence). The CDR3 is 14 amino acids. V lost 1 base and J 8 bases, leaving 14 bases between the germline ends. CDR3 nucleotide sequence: TGTGCCAGCAGCCAAGTTACAGTGTTCGGAGGCTACACCTTC. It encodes CASSQVTVFGGYTF.

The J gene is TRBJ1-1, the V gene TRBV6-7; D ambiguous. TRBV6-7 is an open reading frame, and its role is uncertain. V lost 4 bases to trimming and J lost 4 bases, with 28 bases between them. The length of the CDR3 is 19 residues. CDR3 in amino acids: CASSFPRVGPHPSPTEAFF. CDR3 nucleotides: TGTGCCAGCAGTTTCCCACGGGTCGGCCCGCACCCCTCTCCCACTGAAGCTTTCTTT.

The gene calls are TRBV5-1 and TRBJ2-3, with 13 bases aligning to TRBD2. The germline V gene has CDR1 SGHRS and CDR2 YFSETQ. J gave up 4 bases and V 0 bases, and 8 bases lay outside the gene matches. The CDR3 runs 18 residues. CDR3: CASSLGTSGGAGADTQYF. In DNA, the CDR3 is TGCGCCAGCAGCTTGGGAACTAGCGGGGGGGCCGGGGCAGATACGCAGTATTTT.

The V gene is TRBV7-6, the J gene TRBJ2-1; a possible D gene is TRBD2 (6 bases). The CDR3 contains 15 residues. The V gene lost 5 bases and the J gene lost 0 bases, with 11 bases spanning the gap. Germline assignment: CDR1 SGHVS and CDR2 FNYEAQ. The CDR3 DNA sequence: TGTGCCAGCAGCCTTTACGGGGGCTCCTACAATGAGCAGTTCTTC. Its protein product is CASSLYGGSYNEQFF.

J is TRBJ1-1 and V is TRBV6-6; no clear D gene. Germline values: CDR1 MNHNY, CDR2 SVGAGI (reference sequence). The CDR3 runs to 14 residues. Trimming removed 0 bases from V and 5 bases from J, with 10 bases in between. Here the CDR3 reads CASSYSEEGTEAFF. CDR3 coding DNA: TGTGCCAGCAGTTACTCAGAGGAGGGTACTGAAGCTTTCTTT.

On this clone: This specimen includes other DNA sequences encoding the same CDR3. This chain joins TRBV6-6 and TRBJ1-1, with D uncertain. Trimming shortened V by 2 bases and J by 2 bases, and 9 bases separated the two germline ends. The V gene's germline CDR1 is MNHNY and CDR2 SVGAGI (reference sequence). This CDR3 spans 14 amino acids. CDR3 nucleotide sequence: TGTGCCAGCAGTTACGCGGAAGGAAACACTGAAGCTTTCTTT. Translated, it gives CASSYAEGNTEAFF.

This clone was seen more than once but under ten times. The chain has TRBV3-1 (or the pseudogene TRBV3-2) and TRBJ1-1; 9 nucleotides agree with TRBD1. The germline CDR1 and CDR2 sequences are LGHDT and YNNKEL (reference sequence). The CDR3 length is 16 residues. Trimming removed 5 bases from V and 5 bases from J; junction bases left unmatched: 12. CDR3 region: CASSWETGTGKTEAFF. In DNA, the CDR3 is TGTGCCAGCAGCTGGGAGACCGGGACAGGGAAAACTGAAGCTTTCTTT.

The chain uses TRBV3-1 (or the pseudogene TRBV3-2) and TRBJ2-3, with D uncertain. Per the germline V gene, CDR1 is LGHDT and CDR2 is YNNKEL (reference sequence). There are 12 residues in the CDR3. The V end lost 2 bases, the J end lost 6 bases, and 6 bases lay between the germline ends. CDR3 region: CASSQQMDTQYF. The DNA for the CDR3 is TGTGCCAGCAGCCAACAGATGGATACGCAGTATTTT.

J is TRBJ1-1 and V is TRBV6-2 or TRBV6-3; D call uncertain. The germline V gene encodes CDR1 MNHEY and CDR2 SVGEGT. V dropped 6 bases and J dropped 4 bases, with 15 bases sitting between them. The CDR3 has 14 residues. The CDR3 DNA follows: TGTGCCAGCAGCCTGCCCTCGACACTCACTGAAGCTTTCTTT. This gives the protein CASSLPSTLTEAFF.